This TCR beta chain was captured by sequencing in a study of blood T cell repertoires in COVID-19. Study background: Researchers got acute and convalescent COVID-19 samples from the United States, Italy and Spain. The analysed material was cDNA or gDNA that came from T cells, B-cell-depleted T cells, or PBMCs.

V shed 4 bases and J 1 base; nucleotides not matched to a gene: 5. Germline CDR1 is MGHRA and CDR2 is YSYEKL. This CDR3 contains 16 residues. In the authors' workflow: For nucleated cells, counts were estimated from reference gene primer amplification. Sequenced by immunoSEQ multiplex PCR; TCRdb stores in-frame clones only, minus some. D and trimming were read from the DNA, whereas the V and J calls and clone size are those reported in that table. The sample lists under 300,000 clones, around four fifths seen once, with 6% to 7% in the top ten. Material for sequencing was peripheral blood. This sequence originates from an older woman with active or convalescent COVID-19. The chain couples TRBV4-1 to TRBJ2-2, with 8 bases that match TRBD2. The CDR3 sequence: CASSRESGGNTGELFF. The CDR3 DNA reads as TGCGCCAGCAGCCGTGAGAGCGGGGGGAACACCGGGGAGCTGTTTTTT.